A single sample gave rise to the 25 T cell receptor beta chains below, sequenced in a study of cytomegalovirus exposure and HLA in healthy donors. Researchers ran the PCR with 60 Vbeta and 13 Jbeta primers. Libraries were prepared by immunoSEQ multiplex PCR; TCRdb keeps only in-frame clonotypes and omits some of them. The table shows 170,000 or so clones, with 75% to 85% occurring only once. The sequenced sample consisted of PBMCs. These receptors came from a woman aged 25 to 39 in good health and CMV-seropositive.

The chain combines TRBV5-4 with TRBJ1-1; TRBD1 matches 8 bases. Germline CDR1 is SGHNT and CDR2 is YYREEE (reference sequence). The CDR3 totals 16 residues. With V trimmed by 4 bases and J by 1 base, 9 bases remained unmatched. Here the CDR3 reads CASSPMTGARNTEAFF. Here the CDR3 DNA reads TGTGCCAGCAGCCCCATGACAGGGGCTAGGAACACTGAAGCTTTCTTT.

This clone came up a few times. V and J are TRBV28 and TRBJ2-7; weak D call: TRBD1 (6 bases). The CDR3 runs to 13 residues. V was trimmed by 6 bases and J by 2 bases, leaving 11 bases between them. The germline gives CDR1 MDHEN, CDR2 SYDVKM. This chain's CDR3 is CASRPGQTYEQYF. The CDR3 bases are TGTGCCAGCAGACCGGGACAAACCTACGAGCAGTACTTC.

The V call is TRBV5-1, the J call TRBJ2-7; maybe TRBD2 (5 bases). This CDR3 contains 14 residues. Germline loops: CDR1 SGHRS, CDR2 YFSETQ. With 5 bases removed from V and 3 bases from J, the gap between germline ends came to 15 bases. The CDR3 nucleotides are TGCGCCAGCAGAGGAGGCTGGGATTTCTACGAGCAGTACTTC. It is translated as CASRGGWDFYEQYF.

This chain uses TRBV10-1 with TRBJ2-2; TRBD2 matches 9 bases. Germline CDR1 and CDR2: WNHNN and SYGVQD (reference sequence). Germline trimming cut 6 bases from V and 6 bases from J; bases unmatched to any gene: 5. There are 14 residues in the CDR3. This CDR3 reads CASRAQREAGELFF. The CDR3 coding sequence is TGCGCCAGCAGGGCCCAGCGGGAGGCCGGGGAGCTGTTTTTT.

The rearrangement links TRBV5-4 to TRBJ2-2, with TRBD1 identical over 8 bases. In germline, CDR1 is SGHNT, CDR2 YYREEE (reference sequence). The CDR3 has 15 amino acids. V shed 2 bases, J shed 1 base, and the junction held 1 base outside the gene matches. CDR3 residues: CASSFGTGNTGELFF. CDR3 coding DNA: TGTGCCAGCAGCTTCGGGACAGGGAACACCGGGGAGCTGTTTTTT.

CDR3 in DNA: TGTGCCAGCAGCGTATTCGGGGACTTTAGCTCCTACAATGAGCAGTTCTTC. Its translation is CASSVFGDFSSYNEQFF. The chain joins TRBV9 to TRBJ2-1; maybe TRBD2 (6 bases). The V and J ends lost 1 base and 0 bases respectively, with 14 bases between them. CDR1 and CDR2 (germline): SGDLS, YYNGEE. The CDR3 runs 17 residues.

The J gene is TRBJ2-5, the V gene TRBV5-4; 9 positions match TRBD2. The CDR3 covers 14 residues. V lost 3 bases, J lost 4 bases, and 4 bases stayed unmatched. Germline V gives CDR1 SGHNT, CDR2 YYREEE (reference sequence). The CDR3 DNA follows: TGTGCCAGCAGCTGGAGGCGGGAGGGAGAGACCCAGTACTTC. Amino acid sequence: CASSWRREGETQYF. The full variable domain, rest sourced from reference TRBV5-4 and TRBJ2-5, is ETGVTQSPTHLIKTRGQQVTLRCSSQSGHNTVSWYQQALGQGPQFIFQYYREEENGRGNFPPRFSGLQFPNYSSELNVNALELDDSALYLCASSWRREGETQYFGPGTRLLVL.

This rearrangement joins TRBV19 to TRBJ2-3; 11 nucleotides agree with TRBD2. Germline lookup yields CDR1 LNHDA and CDR2 SQIVND (reference sequence). With V trimmed by 7 bases and J by 2 bases, 5 bases remained unmatched. The CDR3 consists of 15 residues. This chain's CDR3 is CASMGLAADTDTQYF. The CDR3 nucleotides are TGTGCCAGTATGGGACTAGCGGCGGACACAGATACGCAGTATTTT.

V is TRBV12-5 and J is TRBJ2-7, with TRBD1 matching over 10 bases. The CDR3 length is 16 residues. Trimming removed 1 base from V and 2 bases from J; junction bases left unmatched: 5. Per germline, CDR1 LGHNT and CDR2 FRNRAP. CDR3 DNA sequence: TGTGCTAGTGGTTTGGGGGGGGACAGGGGTGCCTACGAGCAGTACTTC. It translates to CASGLGGDRGAYEQYF. Filled out from reference TRBV12-5 and TRBJ2-7, the complete variable domain reads DARVTQTPRHKVTEMGQEVTMRCQPILGHNTVFWYRQTMMQGLELLAYFRNRAPLDDSGMPKDRFSAEMPDATLATLKIQPSEPRDSAVYFCASGLGGDRGAYEQYFGPGTRLTVT.

The CDR3 loop reads CAWSATGSWGEKLFF. The CDR3 coding sequence is TGTGCCTGGAGCGCTACAGGATCTTGGGGTGAAAAACTGTTTTTT. V gene TRBV30 combines with J gene TRBJ1-4; D is perhaps TRBD1 (5 bases). The CDR3 covers 15 residues. Germline values: CDR1 GTSNPN, CDR2 SVGIG (reference sequence). V was cut by 3 bases and J by 7 bases, with 18 bases left in between.

The chain joins TRBV19 to TRBJ1-1; 8 nucleotides match TRBD1. The length of the CDR3 is 15 residues. The germline CDR1 and CDR2 sequences are LNHDA and SQIVND (reference sequence). V was clipped by 5 bases and J by 5 bases; unmatched bases: 10. The CDR3 spells CASSVDRGSVTEAFF. The CDR3 bases are TGTGCCAGTAGTGTCGACAGGGGTTCGGTTACTGAAGCTTTCTTT.

CDR3 residues: CASSLSQKGLASYNEQFF. CDR3 nucleotide sequence: TGTGCCAGCAGTTTATCCCAAAAGGGACTAGCATCCTACAATGAGCAGTTCTTC. V is TRBV27 and J is TRBJ2-1; TRBD2 matches at 9 bases. This CDR3 contains 18 residues. CDR1 and CDR2 from the germline V gene are MNHEY and SMNVEV (reference sequence). The junction had 7 bases not matched to a gene; V was cut back by 0 bases and J by 1 base.

This clone was detected a few times. This chain uses TRBV7-8 with TRBJ2-1; a weak D match, TRBD1 (5 bases). The CDR3 is 13 residues long. Germline assignment: CDR1 SGHVS and CDR2 FQNEAQ. Trimming left V 6 bases short and J 9 bases short, with 15 bases between. The CDR3 region has the DNA TGTGCCAGCAGGGTTGAGGTGGGGCTTGAGCAGTTCTTC. Its translation: CASRVEVGLEQFF.

The chain carries TRBV5-1 and TRBJ2-7; 11 bases line up with TRBD2. V shed 0 bases, J shed 2 bases, and the junction held 1 base outside the gene matches. CDR1 is SGHRS and CDR2 is YFSETQ in the germline V gene. CDR3 length equals 15 residues. The CDR3 loop is CASSLDSGGAYEQYF. The CDR3 coding sequence is TGCGCCAGCAGCTTGGATAGCGGGGGGGCCTACGAGCAGTACTTC.

The V gene is TRBV14, the J gene TRBJ2-5; a weak D match, TRBD2 (5 bases). Germline loops: CDR1 SGHDN, CDR2 FVKESK. With 1 base removed from V and 4 bases from J, the gap between germline ends came to 10 bases. This CDR3 is built from 14 residues. This CDR3 is CASSQGPSRETQYF. Written as DNA, the CDR3 is TGTGCCAGCAGCCAAGGGCCTAGCCGAGAGACCCAGTACTTC.

This clone occurred once. V usage is TRBV6-6 and J usage is TRBJ2-5; possible D gene TRBD1, 5 bases. With 5 bases removed from V and 2 bases from J, the gap between germline ends came to 9 bases. Germline assignment: CDR1 MNHNY and CDR2 SVGAGI (reference sequence). CDR3 length: 13 residues. The DNA for the CDR3 is TGTGCCAGCAGTAGAGACAGACAAGAGACCCAGTACTTC. Its translation is CASSRDRQETQYF.

This clone was seen a few times. The chain employs TRBV6-6 and TRBJ2-7; TRBD1 agrees at 11 bases. V was clipped by 8 bases and J by 2 bases; unmatched bases: 2. Germline lookup yields CDR1 MNHNY and CDR2 SVGAGI (reference sequence). The CDR3 sequence is 13 residues long. CDR3 sequence reads: CASWGQGAYEQYF. CDR3 in DNA: TGTGCCAGCTGGGGACAGGGGGCCTACGAGCAGTACTTC.

This clone appeared once. This chain connects TRBV19 to TRBJ2-6; TRBD1 matches 9 bases. CDR1 LNHDA and CDR2 SQIVND come from the germline V gene (reference sequence). Trimming cost V 7 bases and J 0 bases; bases outside gene matches: 10. The CDR3 length is 18 residues. CDR3 coding DNA: TGTGCCAGTACAAGAGACAGGGGGGGAATCTCTGGGGCCAACGTCCTGACTTTC. Translated: CASTRDRGGISGANVLTF.

The chain carries TRBV10-3 and TRBJ2-2; D gene unclear. V lost 2 bases to trimming and J lost 8 bases, with 6 bases between them. This CDR3 comprises 12 residues. Germline-derived CDR1 and CDR2 are ENHRY and SYGVKD. CDR3 nucleotide sequence: TGTGCCATCAGTGAGCCCCGGGGGGAGCTGTTTTTT. Protein sequence: CAISEPRGELFF.

The chain has TRBV14 and TRBJ2-7; 7 bases fit TRBD1. CDR1 is SGHDN, CDR2 FVKESK, per germline. This CDR3 spans 15 amino acids. Trimming removed 4 bases from V and 0 bases from J; junction bases left unmatched: 6. CDR3 coding DNA: TGTGCCAGCAGCCGAGGACAGGATCCCTCCTACGAGCAGTACTTC. Translation gives CASSRGQDPSYEQYF. Full variable domain (missing parts from reference TRBV14 and TRBJ2-7): EAGVTQFPSHSVIEKGQTVTLRCDPISGHDNLYWYRRVMGKEIKFLLHFVKESKQDESGMPNNRFLAERTGGTYSTLKVQPAELEDSGVYFCASSRGQDPSYEQYFGPGTRLTVT.

The chain carries TRBV25-1 and TRBJ2-1; 7 bases agree with TRBD2. This CDR3 is built from 13 residues. The trim removed 10 bases at V and 8 bases at J, leaving 11 bases unmatched. The germline V gene has CDR1 MGHDK and CDR2 SYGVNS. In nucleotides, the CDR3 is TGTGCCACCCAACCGGGACTAAAGGATGAGCAGTTCTTC. Its protein product is CATQPGLKDEQFF.

V is TRBV10-1 and J is TRBJ2-7; D is possibly TRBD2 (6 bases). Germline assignment: CDR1 WNHNN and CDR2 SYGVQD (reference sequence). The CDR3 is made up of 18 amino acids. With 3 bases removed from V and 4 bases from J, the gap between germline ends came to 25 bases. The CDR3 bases are TGCGCCAGCAGTGAAGGCCGACTAGTTTCTCCCTTTCGTTACGAGCAGTACTTC. As protein: CASSEGRLVSPFRYEQYF.

V gene TRBV7-2 combines with J gene TRBJ2-1; 13 bases line up with TRBD2. The germline CDR1 and CDR2 sequences are SGHTA and FQGNSA. The CDR3 runs 14 residues. V was clipped by 5 bases and J by 8 bases; unmatched bases: 3. CDR3 amino acids: CASSGLAGVDEQFF. DNA of the CDR3: TGTGCCAGCAGCGGACTAGCGGGAGTGGATGAGCAGTTCTTC. The entire variable domain, with the rest obtained from reference TRBV7-2 and TRBJ2-1, is as follows: GAGVSQSPSNKVTEKGKDVELRCDPISGHTALYWYRQSLGQGLEFLIYFQGNSAPDKSGLPSDRFSAERTGGSVSTLTIQRTQQEDSAVYLCASSGLAGVDEQFFGPGTRLTVL.

The CDR3 region has the DNA TGTGCCAGCAGCCACTCCGGGAGGGGAGGCTTAACTAATGAAAAACTGTTTTTT. It is translated as CASSHSGRGGLTNEKLFF. The chain uses TRBV11-2 and TRBJ1-4, with D perhaps TRBD1 (5 bases). Trimming took 5 bases from V and 1 from J, leaving 20 bases between them. The CDR3 covers 18 residues. Germline CDR1 SGHAT, CDR2 FQNNGV.

This chain connects TRBV5-1 to TRBJ2-5; 11 bases align to TRBD2. The CDR3 consists of 16 residues. CDR1 and CDR2 (germline): SGHRS, YFSETQ. V was clipped by 2 bases and J by 4 bases; unmatched bases: 7. CDR3 in DNA: TGCGCCAGCAGCTTACTAGCGGGAGCAGAAGGAGAGACCCAGTACTTC. Translated: CASSLLAGAEGETQYF.